This TCR beta chain was identified in a study of T-cell memory formation after mild COVID-19. The study, taken as a whole, reports: Chiefly within CM and EM were the contracting CD4+ clones; CD8+ ones were within EMRA.

Worth noting for this clonotype: Its antigen is undetermined.

Germline V gene sequence: CDR1 MGHRA, CDR2 YSYEKL. The CDR3 runs 18 residues. V lost 4 bases, J lost 0 bases, and 18 bases lay in between. TCRdb reprocessed the 5' RACE reads via MiXCR and lists one record per CDR3 protein. Of a few hundred thousand distinct CDR3 sequences listed, 16% are singletons. The chain is built from TRBV4-1 and TRBJ2-2; D is possibly TRBD2 (5 bases). Specimen: PBMCs or a T cell subset sorted from them (not recorded which). This clonotype originated in a young man who had mild COVID-19 (a few samples of this study predate the infection). Cell type and time point are not known. The CDR3, as DNA: TGCGCCAGCAGCCCTTACGGACTCCGGACTGCGAACACCGGGGAGCTGTTTTTT. Its protein is CASSPYGLRTANTGELFF.